The 14 T cell receptor beta chains below come from one sample, sequenced in a study of T cells after yellow fever vaccination. One entry per CDR3 protein results from TCRdb running MiXCR on the 5' RACE reads. The table records tens of thousands of distinct CDR3 sequences, over 7.5% of them present only once. The material sequenced was CD8+ T cells sorted from PBMCs, taken on the day of the yellow fever booster vaccination. The receptors come from a man aged 30 to 39 who received the YFV17D yellow fever vaccine.

About this clonotype: A much bigger clone sits one base away, suggesting this may be a read error. The chain joins TRBV15 to TRBJ2-7, with TRBD1 matching 7 bases. Germline V gives CDR1 LNHNV, CDR2 YYDKDF (reference sequence). This CDR3 is 14 amino acids long. V dropped 5 bases and J dropped 3; count of bases not matched to a gene: 7. For the CDR3, the DNA is TGTGCCACCAGCCTTGACAGGGCCGACTACGAGCAGTACTTC. Its translation is CATSLDRADYEQYF.

This clonotype was counted ten times or more. This rearrangement joins TRBV20-1 to TRBJ2-1; no firm D call. The CDR3 has 12 residues. Germline V gene data show CDR1 as DFQATT and CDR2 as SNEGSKA (reference sequence). Trimming shortened V by 3 bases and J by 7 bases, and 10 bases separated the two germline ends. The CDR3 protein is CSARVGSNEQFF. DNA of the CDR3: TGCAGTGCTAGGGTAGGGTCGAATGAGCAGTTCTTC.

This clonotype was recorded a few times. This chain connects TRBV10-3 to TRBJ2-2; D is undetermined. The length of the CDR3 is 11 residues. V was trimmed by 5 bases and J by 4 bases, leaving 2 bases between them. Germline lookup yields CDR1 ENHRY and CDR2 SYGVKD. The CDR3 DNA reads TGTGCCATCAGTATCACCGGGGAGCTGTTTTTT. Translating gives CAISITGELFF.

In this sample, this clonotype turned up many times. The rearrangement links TRBV3-1 to TRBJ2-1, with a tentative D call TRBD1 (5 bases). The CDR3 extends over 16 amino acids. Germline V gives CDR1 LGHDT, CDR2 YNNKEL (reference sequence). Deletions cut 5 bases from V and 7 bases from J, with 21 bases between. This CDR3 reads CASSFRLGAVYNEQFF. In DNA form, the CDR3 reads TGTGCCAGCAGCTTCCGTCTTGGGGCCGTGTATAATGAGCAGTTCTTC.

This clonotype was picked up many times. The rearrangement uses TRBV7-8 and TRBJ2-7; D may be TRBD2 (5 bases). Germline loops: CDR1 SGHVS, CDR2 FQNEAQ. The V end was cut by 6 bases, the J end by 1 base, with 10 bases between. The CDR3 covers 13 residues. In DNA, the CDR3 is TGTGCCAGCAGACCCGGGATTTCCTACGAGCAGTACTTC. Amino acids: CASRPGISYEQYF.

The genes are TRBV7-2 and TRBJ2-5; the D is unclear. This CDR3 has 16 amino acids. The V end was cut by 5 bases, the J end by 1 base, with 17 bases between. Germline CDR1 and CDR2: SGHTA and FQGNSA. CDR3 in DNA: TGTGCCAGCAGCCCGCCAAGTGTAGGACCCCAAGAGACCCAGTACTTC. Translation: CASSPPSVGPQETQYF.

This clonotype has a handful of counts. The chain combines TRBV15 with TRBJ1-1, with 11 nucleotides matching TRBD1. The CDR3 runs 16 residues. With 3 bases clipped from V and 0 bases from J, the junction kept 3 bases outside the gene matches. Germline assignment: CDR1 LNHNV and CDR2 YYDKDF (reference sequence). As DNA, the CDR3 is TGTGCCACCAGCAGGGGACAGGGGGGCATGAACACTGAAGCTTTCTTT. It is translated as CATSRGQGGMNTEAFF.

This clonotype was recorded a few times. The J gene is TRBJ2-1, the V gene TRBV20-1; D is ambiguous. The CDR3 sequence is 14 residues long. The V gene lost 2 bases and the J gene lost 5 bases, with 13 bases spanning the gap. CDR1 and CDR2 (germline): DFQATT, SNEGSKA (reference sequence). CDR3 region: CSARPMVLHNEQFF. The CDR3 nucleotides read TGCAGTGCTAGACCGATGGTGCTCCACAATGAGCAGTTCTTC.

This clonotype was detected a few times. The chain combines TRBV20-1 with TRBJ2-5, with TRBD2 matching 13 bases. The CDR3 has 20 amino acids. Germline CDR1 is DFQATT and CDR2 is SNEGSKA (reference sequence). Losses at the gene ends were 1 base for V and 4 bases for J; bases not matched to a gene: 18. The CDR3: CSARVHGLGLAGDFPETQYF. In DNA, the CDR3 is TGCAGTGCTAGAGTTCACGGACTCGGACTAGCGGGAGACTTTCCAGAGACCCAGTACTTC.

This clonotype came up many times. The chain couples TRBV7-6 to TRBJ2-5, with D tentatively TRBD2 (6 bases). This CDR3 has 13 residues. The ends were cut back, 6 bases at V and 3 bases at J, with 11 bases in the middle. CDR1 and CDR2 (germline): SGHVS, FNYEAQ. The CDR3 DNA reads as TGTGCCAGCAGAGGGAAGCGGGAAGAGACCCAGTACTTC. As protein: CASRGKREETQYF.

This clonotype was observed many times. The V call is TRBV2, the J call TRBJ2-7, with TRBD2 as a possible D gene (5 bases). Between the trimmed V and J ends, which lost 6 bases and 5 bases, there was a span of 14 bases. This CDR3 region has 13 residues. Germline V gene data show CDR1 as SNHLY and CDR2 as FYNNEI. This chain's CDR3 is CASSQDFGDEQYF. The CDR3 DNA follows: TGTGCCAGCAGCCAGGACTTTGGCGACGAGCAGTACTTC.

This clonotype was counted only a few times. The genes are TRBV21-1 and TRBJ2-7; TRBD1 is taken as the D call from the table, unchecked against the DNA. TRBV21-1 is flagged as a pseudogene. The CDR3 has 17 amino acids. CDR3: CASSSRNGDRGAYEQYF. The CDR3 DNA is TGTGCCAGCAGCAGCCGGAATGGCGACAGGGGAGCCTACGAGCAGTACTTC.

This clonotype was found a few times. The rearrangement uses TRBV15 and TRBJ2-1, with D possibly matching TRBD2 (6 bases). Trimming took off 0 bases at V and 11 bases at J, with 17 bases between the two ends. The CDR3 runs to 15 residues. CDR1 and CDR2 (germline): LNHNV, YYDKDF (reference sequence). The CDR3 is CATSRDRGSGRKQFF. In DNA form, the CDR3 reads TGTGCCACCAGCAGAGATCGGGGGTCAGGTAGAAAGCAGTTCTTC.

The chain has TRBV12-3 or TRBV12-4 and TRBJ2-3; D perhaps matches TRBD1 (5 bases). V was shortened by 2 bases and J by 1 base, with 7 bases between the two germline ends. This CDR3 is built from 14 residues. The CDR3 nucleotides are TGTGCCAGCAGTTTATTAGGGGGCACAGATACGCAGTATTTT. Translating it yields CASSLLGGTDTQYF.